The TCR beta chain described here comes from a study of shared clonotypes between healthy human individuals. Original handling: Filtering of immunoSEQ junctional sequences could not match full-length read filtering. The table came from immunoSEQ multiplex PCR; TCRdb's copy has only in-frame clones and leaves some out. The V and J calls and clone size were taken over from that table, and D and trimming were inferred from the DNA. The top ten hold 0.9% to 1.3% of the sample, which has about 2 million clones, 85% to 95% seen once. The CDR3 is 14 residues long. Trimming shortened V by 4 bases and J by 3 bases, and 9 bases separated the two germline ends. The germline V gene has CDR1 MNHEY and CDR2 SMNVEV (reference sequence). Of note for this clone: The antigen is unknown.

Naive CD8 isolation took CD45RO-negative cells positively selected for CCR7 and excluded terminally differentiated effector memory CD45RA+ cells. General observations from the study: The sole specimen, blood, was sampled, and tissue repertoires likely differ.

The sequenced sample was naive CD8+ T cells sorted from blood. The rearrangement uses TRBV27 and TRBJ1-4; D gene uncertain. The clonotype comes from a man between 18 and 35 years old in good health. The chain's CDR3 is CASSSRGSNEKLFF. DNA of the CDR3: TGTGCCAGCAGTTCGCGAGGGTCTAATGAAAAACTGTTTTTT.